These T cell receptor beta chains were read from a single sample in a study of shared clonotypes between healthy human individuals. Clones were read by immunoSEQ multiplex PCR, and TCRdb kept only the in-frame ones, dropping some. The data show some 490,000 clones, with around 73% seen just once and around 13% held by the top ten. The sample was PBMCs. Every receptor here comes from a woman aged 35 to 49 in good health. Some clones in this sample may be carry-over from other donors' samples. The CDR3 runs from the conserved cysteine through the conserved F or W. The order of the fields is D gene, J gene, clone size, V gene, CDR3 protein, CDR3 DNA. The D gene is left open where the match is weak. Size values are once, few and many counts, or a class for expanded clones, and some rows have none.

NA TRBJ2-2 NA TRBV2 CASSDGQRNTGELFF TGTGCCAGCAGTGATGGGCAGAGAAACACCGGGGAGCTGTTTTTT
TRBD2 TRBJ2-7 many TRBV2 CASRLAGTYEQYF TGTGCCAGCAGACTAGCGGGGACCTACGAGCAGTACTTC
TRBD2 TRBJ2-7 few TRBV30 CAWKRDRPYEQYF TGTGCCTGGAAGCGGGACCGACCCTACGAGCAGTACTTC
TRBD2 TRBJ2-2 NA TRBV7-9 CASSLSRGGEGTGELFF TGTGCCAGCAGCTTATCGCGGGGGGGAGAGGGCACCGGGGAGCTGTTTTTT
TRBD2 TRBJ2-5 few TRBV7-2 CASSLASGSQETQYF TGTGCCAGCAGCTTGGCTAGCGGGTCCCAAGAGACCCAGTACTTC
TRBD2 TRBJ2-7 NA TRBV28 CASSLSTGLAGASSYEQYF TGTGCCAGCAGTTTAAGTACCGGACTAGCGGGAGCGTCCTCCTACGAGCAGTACTTC
NA TRBJ2-5 NA TRBV5-4 CASSLPHGETQYF TGTGCCAGCAGCTTGCCTCATGGAGAGACCCAGTACTTC
TRBD2 TRBJ2-3 NA TRBV5-4 CASSLEGLADKIHGTDTQYF TGTGCCAGCAGCTTGGAGGGACTAGCGGACAAGATCCACGGCACAGATACGCAGTATTTT
TRBD2 TRBJ2-5 NA TRBV4-2 CASSQDPSGLAGGLTQETQYF TGTGCCAGCAGCCAAGATCCCTCGGGGCTAGCGGGAGGCCTAACTCAAGAGACCCAGTACTTC
TRBD1 TRBJ2-7 NA TRBV23-1 CACPCPGQGFLYEQYF TGCGCCTGCCCTTGTCCGGGACAGGGGTTTCTCTACGAGCAGTACTTC
NA TRBJ1-4 NA TRBV16 CASSQIYTVGEKLFF TGTGCCAGCAGCCAAATCTATACGGTGGGTGAAAAACTGTTTTTT
TRBD2 TRBJ2-3 NA TRBV5-1 CASGRATDTQYF TGTGCCAGCGGGAGGGCCACAGATACGCAGTATTTT
NA TRBJ1-4 NA TRBV6-5 CASSYLGTANEKLFF TGTGCCAGCAGTTACCTGGGGACGGCTAATGAAAAACTGTTTTTT
TRBD2 TRBJ2-3 NA TRBV29-1 CSVGLAGAPDTQYF TGCAGCGTTGGTTTAGCGGGAGCGCCAGATACGCAGTATTTT
NA TRBJ1-2 NA TRBV28 CASSWLTQGSGYTF TGTGCCAGCAGTTGGCTGACCCAGGGAAGTGGCTACACCTTC